Following are 8 T cell receptor beta chains from one sample sequenced in a study of blood T cell repertoires in COVID-19. Libraries were prepared by immunoSEQ multiplex PCR; TCRdb keeps only in-frame clonotypes and omits some of them. The table lists about 67,000 clones, approximately 79% of them singletons, with roughly 6% in the top ten. Sequenced sample: peripheral blood. The source is a woman in her sixties or seventies with acute or convalescent COVID-19.

The V gene is TRBV5-1, the J gene TRBJ2-6, with D possibly TRBD1 on 6 matching bases. This CDR3 is 18 amino acids long. Germline V CDR1 and CDR2: SGHRS, YFSETQ. The V end lost 0 bases, the J end lost 0 bases, and 13 bases lay between the germline ends. CDR3 loop: CASSLESRGHSGANVLTF. The CDR3 DNA reads as TGCGCCAGCAGCTTGGAGAGCAGGGGTCACTCTGGGGCCAACGTCCTGACTTTC.

The CDR3 reads CASSMGKQGSPWQETQYF. The CDR3 nucleotides read TGTGCCAGTAGTATGGGAAAACAGGGTAGCCCTTGGCAAGAGACCCAGTACTTC. The genes are TRBV19 and TRBJ2-5; D may be TRBD1 (6 bases). V was shortened by 3 bases and J by 2 bases, with 22 bases between the two germline ends. Germline V lookup: CDR1 LNHDA, CDR2 SQIVND (reference sequence). There are 18 residues in the CDR3.

The chain recombines TRBV12-3 or TRBV12-4 with TRBJ2-3; tentatively, D is TRBD2 (5 bases). CDR3 length: 12 amino acids. V was clipped by 6 bases and J by 7 bases, with 11 bases between them. The CDR3 coding sequence is TGTGCCAGCAGAGCGGACGGCAATACGCAGTATTTT. This translates into CASRADGNTQYF.

The rearrangement uses TRBV15 and TRBJ2-1, with a tentative D call TRBD2 (5 bases). The germline V gene has CDR1 LNHNV and CDR2 YYDKDF (reference sequence). This CDR3 is 13 amino acids long. V lost 5 bases, J lost 6 bases, and 11 bases lay in between. The CDR3 DNA sequence: TGTGCCACCAGCGCGGCCCGGGGCAATGAGCAGTTCTTC. Its protein product is CATSAARGNEQFF.

The gene calls are TRBV29-1 and TRBJ1-2, with a tentative D call TRBD1 (5 bases). The CDR3 extends over 12 amino acids. Trimming pared 3 bases from V and 7 bases from J, leaving 12 bases between. Germline lookup yields CDR1 SQVTM and CDR2 ANQGSEA. CDR3 DNA: TGCAGCGTTGATAGGGGAACCGGTGGCTACACCTTC. This codes for CSVDRGTGGYTF.

The CDR3 reads CASSLSGSYEQYF. The CDR3 DNA reads as TGTGCCAGCTCACTCTCGGGGTCCTACGAGCAGTACTTC. The V call is TRBV18, the J call TRBJ2-7, with D possibly matching TRBD2 (5 bases). The germline CDR1 and CDR2 sequences are KGHSH and LQKENI. With 4 bases removed from V and 1 base from J, the gap between germline ends came to 8 bases. CDR3 length: 13 amino acids. The variable domain in full, with the rest retrieved from reference TRBV18 and TRBJ2-7, is NAGVMQNPRHLVRRRGQEARLRCSPMKGHSHVYWYRQLPEEGLKFMVYLQKENIIDESGMPKERFSAEFPKEGPSILRIQQVVRGDSAAYFCASSLSGSYEQYFGPGTRLTVT.

The rearrangement links TRBV20-1 to TRBJ1-3; D is undetermined. The germline V gene encodes CDR1 DFQATT and CDR2 SNEGSKA (reference sequence). Deletions cut 3 bases from V and 4 bases from J, with 13 bases between. There are 14 residues in the CDR3. CDR3 nucleotide sequence: TGCAGTGCTAGTGAGGGTAGCTGGGGAAACACCATATATTTT. Protein product: CSASEGSWGNTIYF.

The chain employs TRBV27 and TRBJ2-1, with TRBD2 identical over 7 bases. The CDR3 is 14 residues long. Per germline, CDR1 MNHEY and CDR2 SMNVEV (reference sequence). The V segment lost 6 bases and the J segment 4 bases; nucleotides outside the gene matches: 6. In nucleotides, the CDR3 is TGTGCCAGCAGGCGGGAGCCACAGTACAATGAGCAGTTCTTC. This codes for CASRREPQYNEQFF.